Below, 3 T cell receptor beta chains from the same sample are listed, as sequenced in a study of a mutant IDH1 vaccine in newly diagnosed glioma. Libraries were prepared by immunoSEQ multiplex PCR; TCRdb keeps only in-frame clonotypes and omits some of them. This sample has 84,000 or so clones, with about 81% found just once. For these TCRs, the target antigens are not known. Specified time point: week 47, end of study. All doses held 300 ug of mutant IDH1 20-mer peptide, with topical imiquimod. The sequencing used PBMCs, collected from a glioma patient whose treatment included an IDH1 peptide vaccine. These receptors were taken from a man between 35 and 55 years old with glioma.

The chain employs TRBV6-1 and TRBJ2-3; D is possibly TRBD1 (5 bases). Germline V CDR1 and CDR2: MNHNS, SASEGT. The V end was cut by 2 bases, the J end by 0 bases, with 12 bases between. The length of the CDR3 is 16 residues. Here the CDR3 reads CASSEIPGPSTDTQYF. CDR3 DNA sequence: TGTGCCAGCAGTGAAATCCCAGGGCCGAGCACAGATACGCAGTATTTT.

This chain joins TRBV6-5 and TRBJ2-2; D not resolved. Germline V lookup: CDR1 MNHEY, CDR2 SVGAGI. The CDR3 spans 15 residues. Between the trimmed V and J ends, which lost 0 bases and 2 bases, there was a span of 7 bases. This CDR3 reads CASSYSAANTGELFF. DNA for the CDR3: TGTGCCAGCAGTTACTCAGCAGCAAACACCGGGGAGCTGTTTTTT.

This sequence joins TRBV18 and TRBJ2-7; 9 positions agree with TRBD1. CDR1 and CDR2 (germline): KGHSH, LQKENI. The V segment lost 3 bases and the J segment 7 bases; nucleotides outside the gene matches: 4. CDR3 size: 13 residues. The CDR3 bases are TGTGCCAGCTCACCTGGGACAGGGTGGGAGCAGTACTTC. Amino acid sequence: CASSPGTGWEQYF.